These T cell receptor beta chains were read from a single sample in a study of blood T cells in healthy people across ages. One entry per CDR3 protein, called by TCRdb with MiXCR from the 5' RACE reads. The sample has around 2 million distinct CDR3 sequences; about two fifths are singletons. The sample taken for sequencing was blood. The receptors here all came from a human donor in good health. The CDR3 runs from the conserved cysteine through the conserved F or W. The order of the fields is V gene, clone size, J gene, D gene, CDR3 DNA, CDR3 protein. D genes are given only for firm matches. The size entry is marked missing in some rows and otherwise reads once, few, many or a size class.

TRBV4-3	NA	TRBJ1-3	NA	TGCGCCAGCAGCCAAGGAGCGCAAATTGGAAACACCATATATTTT	CASSQGAQIGNTIYF
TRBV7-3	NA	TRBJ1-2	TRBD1	TGTGCCAGCAACCTCGGACAGGGGGTCTATGGCTACACCTTC	CASNLGQGVYGYTF
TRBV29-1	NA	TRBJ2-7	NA	TGCAGCGTGGAAGATCCTCTCGGCAGTTCCTACGAGCAGTACTTC	CSVEDPLGSSYEQYF
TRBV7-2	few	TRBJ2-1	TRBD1	TGTGCCAGCAGCTTAGATACCGGGACAGACAATGAGCAGTTCTTC	CASSLDTGTDNEQFF
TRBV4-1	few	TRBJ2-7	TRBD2	TGCGCCAGCAGCCCAACCGGGACTAGCGGGGGCTACGAGCAGTACTTC	CASSPTGTSGGYEQYF
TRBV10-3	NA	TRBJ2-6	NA	TGTGCCATCAGTGATCCCAGGGGACTCTCTGGGGCCAACGTCCTGACTTTC	CAISDPRGLSGANVLTF
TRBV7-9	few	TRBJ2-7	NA	TGTGCCAGCAGCTTCGGGCCTGACGAGCAGTACTTC	CASSFGPDEQYF
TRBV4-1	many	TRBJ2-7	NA	TGCGCCAGCAGCCGCCTCACGGGCAACTACGAGCAGTACTTC	CASSRLTGNYEQYF
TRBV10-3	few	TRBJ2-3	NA	TGTGCCATCAGTGAGTCGGGGACCTCTAGCACAGATACGCAGTATTTT	CAISESGTSSTDTQYF
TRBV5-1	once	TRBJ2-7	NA	TGCGCCAGCTCCCTGGGGGGTGGGGGTTTTGGTTACGAGCAGTACTTC	CASSLGGGGFGYEQYF
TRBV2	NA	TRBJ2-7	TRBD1	TGTGCCAGCAGTTATGCCGGGACAGGTTTATCCTACGAGCAGTACTTC	CASSYAGTGLSYEQYF
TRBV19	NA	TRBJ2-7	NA	TGTGCCAGCTCCCCCACAGTGGAGAACCTCTACGAGCAGTACTTC	CASSPTVENLYEQYF
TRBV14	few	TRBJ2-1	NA	TGTGCCAGCAGCCAAGATATTAAGAATGAGCAGTTCTTC	CASSQDIKNEQFF
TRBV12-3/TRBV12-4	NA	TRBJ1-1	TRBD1	TGTGCCAGCAGCTTACGCAGGGGGCATACTGAAGCTTTCTTT	CASSLRRGHTEAFF
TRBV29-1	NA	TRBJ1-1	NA	TGCAGCGTTGAAGATTCGTCCGTCCGTGGGGCTTTCTTT	CSVEDSSVRGAFF
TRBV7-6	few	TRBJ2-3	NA	TGTGCCAGCAGCTTAGCACCGGGTGGTGATACGCAGTATTTT	CASSLAPGGDTQYF
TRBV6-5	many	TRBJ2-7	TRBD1	TGTGCCAGCAGTTGGGACAGTACTGAGCAGTACTTC	CASSWDSTEQYF
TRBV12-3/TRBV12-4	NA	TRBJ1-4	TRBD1	TGTGCCAGCAGTTCAGCCGGGACAGGTAGTGAAAAACTGTTTTTT	CASSSAGTGSEKLFF
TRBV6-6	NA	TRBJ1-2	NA	TGTGCCAGCACATGGGAGGGGGATGGCTACACCTTC	CASTWEGDGYTF
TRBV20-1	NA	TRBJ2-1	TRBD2	TGCAGTGCTAGTGGGCTAGCGGGGGGCAGCTCCTACAATGAGCAGTTCTTC	CSASGLAGGSSYNEQFF
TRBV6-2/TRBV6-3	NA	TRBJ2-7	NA	TGTGCCAGCAGACCATACAGCCAGAGCTCCTACGAGCAGTACTTC	CASRPYSQSSYEQYF
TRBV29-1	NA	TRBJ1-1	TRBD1	TGCAGCGCCTGGGGGGACAGGGCGAACACTGAAGCTTTCTTT	CSAWGDRANTEAFF
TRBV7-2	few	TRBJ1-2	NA	TGTGCCAGCAGCTCCTTCCGTGAGAGTACTCTTTATGGCTACACCTTC	CASSSFRESTLYGYTF
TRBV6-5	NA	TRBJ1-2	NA	TGTGCCAGCAATAAGGCGGGAGGGATCCATGGCTACACCTTC	CASNKAGGIHGYTF
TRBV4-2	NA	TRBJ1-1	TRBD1	TGTGCCAGCAGCCCGTTACAGGGGAACACCGAAGCTTTCTTT	CASSPLQGNTEAFF
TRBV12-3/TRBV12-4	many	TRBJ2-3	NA	TGTGCCAGCAGCACACTTACTAGCACAGATACGCAGTATTTT	CASSTLTSTDTQYF
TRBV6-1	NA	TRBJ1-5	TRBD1	TGTGCCACCAAGGACAGGGTTGCAGAGAATCAGCCCCAGCATTTT	CATKDRVAENQPQHF
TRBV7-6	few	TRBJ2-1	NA	TGTGCCAGCAGCCCACCCGATGCCTACAATGAGCAGTTCTTC	CASSPPDAYNEQFF
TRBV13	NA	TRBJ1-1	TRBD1	TGTGCCAGCAGCCCCTGGGACAGGAGGTTACCTAACACTGAAGCTTTCTTT	CASSPWDRRLPNTEAFF
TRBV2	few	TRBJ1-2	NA	TGTGCCAGCAGTGACAGTTGGACTGGCTACACCTTC	CASSDSWTGYTF
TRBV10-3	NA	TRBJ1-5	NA	TGTGCCATCAGTGAGTCAGCCTTAAGCCTTAATCAGCCCCAGCATTTT	CAISESALSLNQPQHF
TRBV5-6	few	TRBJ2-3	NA	TGTGCCAGCAGCTCAAGATCCATCGGGACGCAGTATTTT	CASSSRSIGTQYF
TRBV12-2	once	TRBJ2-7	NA	TGTGCAAGTCGCTTAGCGCAATGTCAGGGAGCCTACGAGCAGTACTTC	CASRLAQCQGAYEQYF
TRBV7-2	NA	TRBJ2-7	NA	TGTGCCAGCAGCTTAGAGATGGGGGTTAACTCCTACGAGCAGTACTTC	CASSLEMGVNSYEQYF
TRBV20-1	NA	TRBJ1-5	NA	TGCAGTGCAGTCAGGACTCTCGGGGATTATAGCAATCAGCCCCAGCATTTT	CSAVRTLGDYSNQPQHF
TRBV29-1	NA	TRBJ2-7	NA	TGCAGCGTTGAAGAACTTGAGGGGAGTATGAACGAGCAGTACTTC	CSVEELEGSMNEQYF
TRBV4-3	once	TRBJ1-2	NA	TGCGCCAGCAGCCAGCGGGCCTACTCTAACTATGGCTACACCTTC	CASSQRAYSNYGYTF
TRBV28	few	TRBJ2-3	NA	TGTGCCAGCCCGAGCGGGCGGGCCGTGAGCACAGATACGCAGTATTTT	CASPSGRAVSTDTQYF
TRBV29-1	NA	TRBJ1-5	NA	TGCAGCGTTGTACAAGGAAATCAGCCCCAGCATTTT	CSVVQGNQPQHF
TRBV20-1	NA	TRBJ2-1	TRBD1	TGCAGTGCTAACCAGGACAGGGCTACTACCCTCTCCTACAATGAGCAGTTCTTC	CSANQDRATTLSYNEQFF
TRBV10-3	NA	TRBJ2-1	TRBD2	TGTGCCATCAGTGTCCGATGGACTAGCGGGGGGGCGAATGAGCAGTTCTTC	CAISVRWTSGGANEQFF
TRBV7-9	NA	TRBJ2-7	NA	TGTGCCAGCAGCTTAGCAAACGGAGGCGAGCAGTACTTC	CASSLANGGEQYF
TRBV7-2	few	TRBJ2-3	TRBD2	TGTGCCAGCAGCTTTGACATGGGCGGGGGGGTTAGCACAGATACGCAGTATTTT	CASSFDMGGGVSTDTQYF
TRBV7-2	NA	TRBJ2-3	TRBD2	TGTGCCAGCAGCTTTGGTATAGCGGGGTCCTCGACAGATACGCAGTATTTT	CASSFGIAGSSTDTQYF
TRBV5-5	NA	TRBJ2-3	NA	TGTGCCAGCAGCAGGGACCCGAGGGACACAGATACGCAGTATTTT	CASSRDPRDTDTQYF
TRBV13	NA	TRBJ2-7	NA	TGTGCCAGCAGCTTACTGACTCCATCCTACGAGCAGTACTTC	CASSLLTPSYEQYF
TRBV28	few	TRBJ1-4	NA	TGTGCCAGCAGTTCTGACTCACCGGGTTGGGAAAAACTGTTTTTT	CASSSDSPGWEKLFF
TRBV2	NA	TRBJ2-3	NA	TGTGCCAGCAGTGAAGCGGCAGGCCAAACGCAGTATTTT	CASSEAAGQTQYF
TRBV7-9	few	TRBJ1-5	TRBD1	TGTGCCAGCAGCGCAGGGACAGGGCGAAGCAATCAGCCCCAGCATTTT	CASSAGTGRSNQPQHF
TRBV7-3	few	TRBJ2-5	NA	TGTGCCAGCAGCCTAGAACCCCGAGGAACCCAGTACTTC	CASSLEPRGTQYF
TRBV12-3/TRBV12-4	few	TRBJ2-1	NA	TGTGCCAGCAGTTCCGGGAAGAGGGAGCAGTTCTTC	CASSSGKREQFF
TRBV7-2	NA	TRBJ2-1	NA	TGTGCCAGCAGCCTCGGGGTAATCTCCTACAATGAGCAGTTCTTC	CASSLGVISYNEQFF